The rows below give T cell receptor beta chains drawn from one sample of a study of cytomegalovirus exposure and HLA in healthy donors. Some clones are missing from TCRdb's copy, which holds only in-frame ones; the method was immunoSEQ multiplex PCR. The sample holds fewer than 120,000 clones; roughly 88% are singletons and the top ten take roughly 1.4%. The sequencing sample was made of PBMCs. Receptors were obtained from a woman in her 30s in good health and CMV-seropositive. Both conserved end residues are part of each CDR3. A D gene is named only where the DNA matches it firmly. Size is omitted from some rows. Given values are once, few, many or a class for expanded clones.

d_call	j_call	clone_size	v_call	cdr3_aa	cdr3_nt
TRBD2	TRBJ2-7	-	TRBV4-2	CASSQELAGGREQYF	TGTGCCAGCAGCCAAGAGTTAGCGGGGGGGCGCGAGCAGTACTTC
TRBD1	TRBJ1-1	-	TRBV7-2	CASSLRTGTTEAFF	TGTGCCAGCAGCTTGAGGACAGGGACGACTGAAGCTTTCTTT
TRBD1	TRBJ2-4	-	TRBV11-2	CASSFTRVRGYIQYF	TGTGCCAGCAGCTTCACCCGGGTCAGGGGGTACATTCAGTACTTC
-	TRBJ2-1	-	TRBV2	CASSDFRYNEQFF	TGTGCCAGCAGTGATTTTCGTTACAATGAGCAGTTCTTC
TRBD1	TRBJ1-4	-	TRBV4-3	CASSQDLRDRAKEKLFF	TGCGCCAGCAGCCAAGATCTGCGGGACAGGGCTAAGGAAAAACTGTTTTTT
TRBD1	TRBJ2-3	-	TRBV7-2	CASRQTGSTDTQYF	TGTGCCAGCAGACAGACAGGGAGCACAGATACGCAGTATTTT
-	TRBJ2-5	-	TRBV10-3	CAISEPDATGGTQYF	TGTGCCATCAGTGAGCCAGATGCTACCGGGGGGACCCAGTACTTC
-	TRBJ1-2	-	TRBV2	CASSFRTANGYTF	TGTGCCAGCAGCTTCCGGACAGCTAATGGCTACACCTTC
TRBD1	TRBJ1-1	-	TRBV4-1	CASSQGALRGRSGMNTEAFF	TGCGCCAGCAGCCAAGGGGCACTTAGGGGGCGTAGTGGGATGAACACTGAAGCTTTCTTT
TRBD1	TRBJ2-3	-	TRBV30	CAWSVLGAGGFGGTGTDTQYF	TGTGCCTGGAGTGTACTTGGGGCAGGGGGCTTTGGGGGCACGGGCACAGATACGCAGTATTTT
-	TRBJ2-2	-	TRBV9	CASTPGFANTGELFF	TGTGCCAGCACGCCGGGGTTCGCGAACACCGGGGAGCTGTTTTTT
-	TRBJ2-2	few	TRBV5-8	CASRGRTGIGELFF	TGTGCCAGCAGGGGCCGGACGGGGATTGGGGAGCTGTTTTTT
TRBD2	TRBJ2-3	-	TRBV5-4	CASSATSGTDTQYF	TGTGCCAGCAGCGCCACTAGCGGCACAGATACGCAGTATTTT
TRBD2	TRBJ2-3	-	TRBV2	CASRGTSYTDTQYF	TGTGCCAGCAGGGGGACTAGTTACACAGATACGCAGTATTTT
TRBD2	TRBJ2-6	-	TRBV13	CASSFRGGGYGANVLTF	TGTGCCAGCAGCTTCAGAGGCGGGGGGTATGGGGCCAACGTCCTGACTTTC
-	TRBJ1-2	-	TRBV4-3	CASSQGFRATGKERANYGYTF	TGCGCCAGCAGCCAGGGATTTAGGGCGACAGGAAAAGAGAGAGCTAACTATGGCTACACCTTC
-	TRBJ2-7	-	TRBV5-1	CASSLDRISYEQYF	TGCGCCAGCAGCTTGGACAGGATCTCCTACGAGCAGTACTTC
-	TRBJ2-2	-	TRBV6-6	CASSDRPDTGELFF	TGTGCCAGCAGCGACAGGCCTGACACCGGGGAGCTGTTTTTT
-	TRBJ2-2	-	TRBV9	CASSVVSTGELFF	TGTGCCAGCAGCGTAGTATCCACCGGGGAGCTGTTTTTT
TRBD1	TRBJ1-1	-	TRBV7-3	CASSLQGGTEAFF	TGTGCCAGCAGCTTACAGGGGGGCACTGAAGCTTTCTTT
TRBD2	TRBJ2-7	-	TRBV4-3	CASSHLAGGPLEQYF	TGCGCCAGCAGCCATCTAGCGGGAGGGCCCCTCGAGCAGTACTTC
-	TRBJ1-1	-	TRBV10-3	CAIRSGWQTEAFF	TGTGCCATCAGATCGGGGTGGCAGACTGAAGCTTTCTTT
TRBD2	TRBJ2-5	-	TRBV7-9	CASSYPGLAEETQYF	TGTGCCAGCAGCTACCCGGGACTAGCGGAAGAGACCCAGTACTTC
TRBD1	TRBJ2-1	-	TRBV5-1	CASSGTGEAYNEQFF	TGCGCCAGCAGCGGGACAGGGGAAGCCTACAATGAGCAGTTCTTC
TRBD1	TRBJ2-1	-	TRBV10-3	CATVTGTGDNEQFF	TGTGCCACCGTCACCGGGACAGGGGACAATGAGCAGTTCTTC
-	TRBJ2-1	-	TRBV5-1	CASMGAGTIEQFF	TGCGCCAGCATGGGGGCGGGTACGATCGAGCAGTTCTTC
-	TRBJ1-2	-	TRBV25-1	CASSDWGGEEDYGYTF	TGTGCCAGCAGTGACTGGGGAGGGGAGGAGGACTATGGCTACACCTTC
-	TRBJ2-1	-	TRBV4-3	CASSQATRVNEQFF	TGCGCCAGCAGCCAAGCGACTAGGGTCAATGAGCAGTTCTTC
TRBD1	TRBJ2-7	few	TRBV2	CASSRRQGYEQYF	TGTGCCAGCAGCCGGAGACAGGGCTACGAGCAGTACTTC
-	TRBJ2-7	once	TRBV5-1	CASGPGVLYEQYF	TGCGCCAGCGGACCAGGGGTCTTGTACGAGCAGTACTTC
-	TRBJ2-2	-	TRBV30	CAWSVWGAGELFF	TGTGCCTGGAGTGTATGGGGAGCCGGGGAGCTGTTTTTT
-	TRBJ1-5	few	TRBV30	CAWSVQGSSNQPQHF	TGTGCCTGGAGTGTCCAGGGTAGTAGCAATCAGCCCCAGCATTTT
TRBD1	TRBJ2-5	-	TRBV2	CASTGDREGQETQYF	TGTGCCAGCACTGGGGACAGGGAAGGTCAAGAGACCCAGTACTTC
-	TRBJ2-3	-	TRBV6-6	CASSYLAVSDTQYF	TGTGCCAGCAGTTACCTGGCAGTTTCAGATACGCAGTATTTT
-	TRBJ1-1	-	TRBV30	CAWSVLGEGTEAFF	TGTGCCTGGAGTGTACTAGGGGAGGGAACTGAAGCTTTCTTT
-	TRBJ1-2	once	TRBV6-1	CASSRLVNYGYTF	TGTGCCAGCAGTCGTCTCGTTAACTATGGCTACACCTTC
-	TRBJ1-1	-	TRBV6-6	CASNSQGNTEAFF	TGTGCCAGCAACTCACAGGGGAACACTGAAGCTTTCTTT
-	TRBJ1-1	-	TRBV30	CAFKQNTEAFF	TGTGCCTTCAAACAGAACACTGAAGCTTTCTTT
-	TRBJ1-3	once	TRBV2	CASSGDTQLSGNTIYF	TGTGCCAGCAGTGGTGACACGCAATTGTCTGGAAACACCATATATTTT
TRBD1	TRBJ2-1	-	TRBV28	CASSFGTGGTNEQFF	TGTGCCAGCAGCTTCGGGACAGGGGGAACCAATGAGCAGTTCTTC
-	TRBJ2-3	-	TRBV19	CASSNGGRTDTQYF	TGTGCCAGTAGTAATGGCGGGCGCACAGATACGCAGTATTTT
-	TRBJ2-7	-	TRBV7-2	CASSPPLSGYEQYF	TGTGCCAGCAGCCCCCCACTGAGCGGGTACGAGCAGTACTTC
-	TRBJ1-4	-	TRBV18	CASSPAEGKGEKLFF	TGTGCCAGCTCACCTGCGGAGGGGAAAGGCGAAAAACTGTTTTTT
TRBD1	TRBJ2-2	-	TRBV4-3	CASSQASRDRGPNTGELFF	TGCGCCAGCAGCCAGGCATCCCGGGACAGGGGTCCGAACACCGGGGAGCTGTTTTTT
TRBD1	TRBJ1-5	-	TRBV25-1	CASSAQGSNQPQHF	TGTGCCAGCAGTGCACAGGGGAGCAATCAGCCCCAGCATTTT
-	TRBJ2-1	-	TRBV4-3	CASSQSGSYNEQFF	TGCGCCAGCAGCCAATCCGGGTCCTACAATGAGCAGTTCTTC
-	TRBJ2-5	-	TRBV7-2	CASSPQGNQETQYF	TGTGCCAGCAGCCCGCAGGGAAACCAAGAGACCCAGTACTTC
-	TRBJ1-2	-	TRBV6-5	CASSSLSGGYTF	TGTGCCAGCAGTTCCCTGTCAGGTGGCTACACCTTC
TRBD2	TRBJ2-1	-	TRBV5-1	CASSLLAGGGNEQFF	TGCGCCAGCAGCCTCCTGGCGGGGGGGGGCAATGAGCAGTTCTTC
TRBD2	TRBJ2-3	-	TRBV11-3	CASSRGTSGRSDTQYF	TGTGCCAGCAGCCGAGGGACTAGCGGGAGATCAGATACGCAGTATTTT
-	TRBJ2-1	-	TRBV5-1	CASSLTQGSRYNEQFF	TGCGCCAGCAGCTTGACACAGGGTTCAAGGTACAATGAGCAGTTCTTC
-	TRBJ1-1	once	TRBV2	CASSLIVTNTEAFF	TGTGCCAGCAGCCTAATCGTAACTAACACTGAAGCTTTCTTT
TRBD1	TRBJ2-2	-	TRBV2	CATKTGFGELFF	TGTGCCACAAAGACAGGGTTTGGGGAGCTGTTTTTT
TRBD2	TRBJ2-7	-	TRBV7-2	CASSSGTSGVEYF	TGTGCCAGCAGCTCCGGGACTAGCGGGGTAGAGTACTTC
-	TRBJ2-5	once	TRBV9	CASTSQQEGTQYF	TGTGCCAGCACTTCCCAGCAGGAAGGGACCCAGTACTTC